This T cell receptor (beta chain) stems from a study of blood T cells in healthy people across ages. The use of a sample-barcoded 5' primer and a J-beta primer mix characterized a second PCR of roughly 6 to 11 cycles. From the 5' RACE reads, TCRdb called clonotypes with MiXCR, one entry per CDR3 protein. The table records around 1,000,000 distinct CDR3 sequences, roughly a quarter of them present only once. The V and J ends lost 3 bases and 3 bases respectively, with 8 bases between them. The germline gives CDR1 SQVTM, CDR2 ANQGSEA. The CDR3 covers 12 residues. Another study also made use of these data, one on T cells of mothers and their children.

V usage is TRBV29-1 and J usage is TRBJ1-2; the D gene is possibly TRBD1 (5 bases). The sample taken for sequencing was blood. The receptor was derived from a girl aged 2-15 years in good health. This CDR3 is CSVEGLHYGYTF. The DNA for the CDR3 is TGCAGCGTTGAGGGACTGCACTATGGCTACACCTTC.